The 5 T cell receptor beta chains below all came from one sample that was sequenced in a study of shared clonotypes between healthy human individuals. Clones were sequenced by immunoSEQ multiplex PCR, and TCRdb holds only the in-frame ones, with some missing. The repertoire holds 1.5 million to 2.5 million clones, around 96% seen once, with around 1% in the top ten. Cells designated naive CD8 were CD45RO-negative and were positively selected for CCR7, with terminally differentiated effector memory CD45RA+ cells excluded. Sequenced sample: naive CD8+ T cells sorted from blood. These receptors were obtained from a man younger than 30 in good health.

J is TRBJ2-2 and V is TRBV28; TRBD2 matches 12 bases. CDR3 length: 18 amino acids. V gave up 5 bases and J gave up 4 bases; unmatched junction bases: 11. Germline V gives CDR1 MDHEN, CDR2 SYDVKM. CDR3 loop: CASSPPTGLAGSTGELFF. The CDR3 DNA reads TGTGCCAGCAGTCCCCCTACGGGACTAGCGGGTTCCACCGGGGAGCTGTTTTTT.

This clone was picked up one time. V and J are TRBV27 and TRBJ2-3; the D gene is possibly TRBD1 (6 bases). There are 14 residues in the CDR3. The V end lost 4 bases, the J end lost 2 bases, and 10 bases lay between the germline ends. The germline CDR1 and CDR2 sequences are MNHEY and SMNVEV (reference sequence). The CDR3, as DNA: TGTGCCAGCAGTTCTAGGGACATCACAGATACGCAGTATTTT. This sequence encodes CASSSRDITDTQYF.

The chain links TRBV30 to TRBJ2-2; tentative D call: TRBD2 (5 bases). CDR1 GTSNPN and CDR2 SVGIG come from the germline V gene (reference sequence). The V end lost 3 bases, the J end lost 6 bases, and 11 bases lay between the germline ends. The CDR3 is 13 amino acids. The CDR3 sequence: CAWRERGSGELFF. CDR3 DNA: TGTGCCTGGAGAGAACGGGGTTCCGGGGAGCTGTTTTTT.

The chain combines TRBV9 with TRBJ1-4; 9 bases are shared with TRBD1. V lost 0 bases to trimming and J lost 8 bases; unmatched junction nucleotides: 2. Germline CDR1 and CDR2: SGDLS and YYNGEE. The CDR3 consists of 14 residues. DNA of the CDR3: TGTGCCAGCAGCGTAGAGGACAGGGGCGAAAAACTGTTTTTT. Amino acids: CASSVEDRGEKLFF.

Worth noting for this clone: This sample also contains other DNA sequences that code for the same CDR3. The chain combines TRBV5-4 with TRBJ1-2; a possible D gene is TRBD1 (5 bases). Germline loops: CDR1 SGHNT, CDR2 YYREEE (reference sequence). This CDR3 has 13 amino acids. V gave up 0 bases and J gave up 4 bases, with 7 bases separating them. The CDR3 spells CASSLGGAYGYTF. CDR3 DNA sequence: TGTGCCAGCAGCTTGGGAGGGGCCTATGGCTACACCTTC.